The rows below give T cell receptor beta chains drawn from one sample of a study of cytomegalovirus exposure and HLA in healthy donors. Method: immunoSEQ multiplex PCR; TCRdb's copy keeps in-frame clones and lacks some. The sample lists 150,000 to 200,000 clones, about four fifths occurring once. Sequenced sample: PBMCs. The source is a middle-aged man in good health and CMV-seropositive. CDR3s leave out the opening cysteine and the closing phenylalanine or tryptophan.

J,V,CDR3
TRBJ1-2,TRBV28,ASRGGRRVYGYT
TRBJ2-1,TRBV6-5,ASRFSGETYNEQF
TRBJ2-7,TRBV7-2,ASSRRSGGVSYEQY
TRBJ1-2,TRBV14,ASSQSGYGYT
TRBJ1-2,TRBV14,ASSQDLGRGPGYGYT
TRBJ2-1,TRBV7-6,ASSSLNSDNEQF
TRBJ2-5,TRBV10-3,AISQGVGQETQY
TRBJ1-1,TRBV7-2,ASRRDGDEAF
TRBJ2-5,TRBV7-9,SSSSRRGGGPETQY
TRBJ2-7,TRBV5-1,ASSSADPSYEQY
TRBJ1-5,TRBV5-5,ASSAWGGLNQPQH
TRBJ1-1,TRBV7-9,ASNQRGRGLNTEAF
TRBJ2-3,TRBV5-1,ASSLVAVGTDTQY
TRBJ2-5,TRBV2,ASRVDRGLGETQY
TRBJ2-1,TRBV2,ASSRTSGSFTEQF
TRBJ2-4,TRBV11-2,ASSPRTSGNFLAKNIQY
TRBJ1-1,TRBV6-6,ASRTTEGPTEAF
TRBJ1-6,TRBV7-8,ASSLSRGVDSPLH
TRBJ2-1,TRBV7-9,ASSPYASGPNNEQF
TRBJ1-5,TRBV15,ATSRTEGGNQPQH
TRBJ2-1,TRBV2,ASSGSAAGEQF
TRBJ1-4,TRBV4-3,ASSDSGVIAEKLF
TRBJ1-2,TRBV6-1,ASMGNRAYGYT
TRBJ1-1,TRBV30,AWSRYQDSPNTEAF
TRBJ2-7,TRBV19,ASSIQGPSSYEQY
TRBJ2-1,TRBV10-3,AISVGGSSYNEQF
TRBJ1-1,TRBV6-5,ASRSEGDGSTF
TRBJ1-2,TRBV6-4,ASSEVGRSRGYT